These T cell receptor beta chains were read from a single sample in a study of read filtering for tumor transcriptome and immune sequencing. TCRdb reanalysed the reads using MiXCR and keeps one entry per CDR3 protein. The table has some 130,000 distinct CDR3 sequences, around 13% seen once. The sequenced sample was a population of CD138-negative cells sorted from bone marrow. The source of these receptors is a donor at least 40 years old with multiple myeloma. Each CDR3 is given with its conserved first and last residue. D genes are given only for firm matches. Clone size is shown for a subset of rows, as once, few, many or a class of expanded clone.

TRBV19,TRBJ2-1,NA,many,TGTGCCAGTAGTATAGCTTTCGAGAACAATGAGCAGTTCTTC,CASSIAFENNEQFF
TRBV3-1,TRBJ2-7,NA,many,TGTGCCAGCAGCCAAGGGGTACCCGGGAGTGTCTACGAGCAGTACTTC,CASSQGVPGSVYEQYF
TRBV6-5,TRBJ2-5,NA,many,TGTGCCAGCAGTTACAACTTCGGATTGAGAGAGACCCAGTACTTC,CASSYNFGLRETQYF
TRBV7-2,TRBJ1-1,NA,many,TGTGCCAGCAGCCGGAACACTGAAGCTTTCTTT,CASSRNTEAFF
TRBV11-2,TRBJ2-7,NA,NA,TGTGCCAGCAGCCCGATTCAATCCGGCGAGCAGTACTTC,CASSPIQSGEQYF
TRBV29-1,TRBJ2-1,NA,many,TGCAGCGTTGACGGGGCCGGCAATGAGCAGTTCTTC,CSVDGAGNEQFF
TRBV28,TRBJ1-1,NA,many,TGTGCCAGCAGTTCGCCCCCTTTGAACACTGAAGCTTTCTTT,CASSSPPLNTEAFF
TRBV7-2,TRBJ2-7,NA,few,TGTGCCAGCAGCTTAGGGAGGGGGGACTACCGATACGAGCAGTACTTC,CASSLGRGDYRYEQYF
TRBV6-5,TRBJ1-5,TRBD1,few,TGTGCCAGCAGGGAATCGGGACAGGATCAGCCCCAGCATTTT,CASRESGQDQPQHF
TRBV7-9,TRBJ1-2,NA,many,TGTGCCAGCGGCTTTAGCCAGTTGTTCGGCTACACCTTC,CASGFSQLFGYTF
TRBV29-1,TRBJ2-7,NA,many,TGCAGCGTTGGGGGTACGGGGCAGGACCTTTACGAGCAGTACTTC,CSVGGTGQDLYEQYF
TRBV2,TRBJ2-2,TRBD1,NA,TGTGCCTGCCGGTTGGACAGGGGAAGCGCCGGGGAGCTGTTTTTT,CACRLDRGSAGELFF
TRBV6-1,TRBJ2-2,NA,many,TGTGCCAGCAGACAGGAAATGAACACCGGGGAGCTGTTTTTT,CASRQEMNTGELFF
TRBV9,TRBJ1-2,NA,NA,TGTGCCAGCAGCGTTCAGGACGTAAAGGAAAGTAACTATGGCTACACCTTC,CASSVQDVKESNYGYTF
TRBV30,TRBJ2-6,NA,NA,TGTGCCTGGAGTTCTGGCTCTGGGGCCAACGTCCTGACTTTC,CAWSSGSGANVLTF
TRBV12-3/TRBV12-4,TRBJ2-1,TRBD2,many,TGTGCCAGCAGTTCCCAGCGGGAGCCCTACAATGAGCAGTTCTTC,CASSSQREPYNEQFF
TRBV7-2,TRBJ2-3,NA,once,TGTGCCAGCAGCCCCGCCCTTAGCACAGATACGCAGTATTTT,CASSPALSTDTQYF
TRBV20-1,TRBJ2-7,TRBD2,many,TGCAGTGCTAGAGACCCACGGCGGGGGAGCTCCTACGAGCAGTACTTC,CSARDPRRGSSYEQYF
TRBV6-6,TRBJ2-1,TRBD1,many,TGTGCCAGCAGTTCCCAGGACAGGCGCAATGAGCAGTTCTTC,CASSSQDRRNEQFF
TRBV7-2,TRBJ2-6,TRBD2,many,TGTGCCAGCAGCTTAGTACGGGGGGTGGCTGGGGCCAACGTCCTGACTTTC,CASSLVRGVAGANVLTF
TRBV28,TRBJ2-6,TRBD1,many,TGTGCCAGCAGTCAATGGGACAGGGCGGCTGGGGCCAACGTCCTGACTTTC,CASSQWDRAAGANVLTF
TRBV7-2,TRBJ2-1,NA,many,TGTGCCAGCGGGAGTCAGGCGGGTACGGTCAATGAGCAGTTCTTC,CASGSQAGTVNEQFF
TRBV5-1,TRBJ2-1,NA,NA,TGCGCCAGCAGCCCCCGGAGGGACAGTCTAGCCAATGAGCAGTTCTTC,CASSPRRDSLANEQFF
TRBV6-1,TRBJ2-3,TRBD1,NA,TGTGCCAGCAGTGCAGGGGGCGAGGGAGATACGCAGTATTTT,CASSAGGEGDTQYF
TRBV20-1,TRBJ2-7,NA,many,TGCAGTGCTAGAGACGGGACGGATTTGAGCGAGCAGTACTTC,CSARDGTDLSEQYF
TRBV20-1,TRBJ1-1,NA,many,TGCAGTGCTATCATCGGCGGGAACACTGAAGCTTTCTTT,CSAIIGGNTEAFF
TRBV19,TRBJ1-5,NA,NA,TGTACCCACGGGGGAATCGTTCAGCCCCAGCATTTT,CTHGGIVQPQHF
TRBV15,TRBJ2-3,NA,NA,TGTGCCACCAGCACTCGGGACGCTGATAGCGCAGATACGCAGTATTTT,CATSTRDADSADTQYF
TRBV5-5,TRBJ2-1,TRBD1,medium-sized,TGTGCCAGCAACCCTAGACAGGGGGCCAATGAGCAGTTCTTC,CASNPRQGANEQFF
TRBV3-1,TRBJ2-3,TRBD2,many,TGTGCCAGCAGCCAAGTTGCGGCTAGCGGGGGGGCGGATACGCAGTATTTT,CASSQVAASGGADTQYF
TRBV12-3/TRBV12-4,TRBJ2-3,NA,many,TGTGCCAGCAGTTTACAGGACCCCTACACCGATACGCAGTATTTT,CASSLQDPYTDTQYF
TRBV5-1,TRBJ2-2,TRBD2,many,TGCGCCAGCAGACCCTCTAGCGGAACCACCGGGGAGCTGTTTTTT,CASRPSSGTTGELFF
TRBV6-1,TRBJ2-1,NA,many,TGTGCCAGCAGTGAAATTCGGGGGTTTCTTGAGCAGTTCTTC,CASSEIRGFLEQFF
TRBV19,TRBJ2-7,NA,many,TGTGCCAGTAGTATAGGCCGGGGAACCTACGAGCAGTACTTC,CASSIGRGTYEQYF
TRBV7-9,TRBJ2-3,NA,many,TGTGCCAGCAGCCCCCCGGTAGATACGCAGTATTTT,CASSPPVDTQYF
TRBV23-1,TRBJ2-7,TRBD1,few,TGCGCCAGCAGTCAAACGACCGGGACAGGGATCCACGAGCAGTACTTC,CASSQTTGTGIHEQYF
TRBV28,TRBJ2-1,NA,many,TGTGCCAGCAGAGGACTGGAGGACGAGCAGTTCTTC,CASRGLEDEQFF
TRBV12-3/TRBV12-4,TRBJ2-4,TRBD1,many,TGTGCCAGCAGTTTAGGACAGGGGGAGACCAAAAACATTCAGTACTTC,CASSLGQGETKNIQYF
TRBV7-9,TRBJ2-3,NA,NA,TGTGCCAGCAGCATTAGCGGAGATACGCAGTATTTT,CASSISGDTQYF
TRBV20-1,TRBJ2-7,NA,many,TGCAGTGCCCCGTTCGGGGGCTACGAGCAGTACTTC,CSAPFGGYEQYF
TRBV12-3/TRBV12-4,TRBJ2-3,NA,many,TGTGCCAGCAGTTTAGCGGCCACAGATACGCAGTATTTT,CASSLAATDTQYF